This T cell receptor (beta chain) was retrieved from a study of T-cell memory formation after mild COVID-19. About the research overall: Most TCR clusters belonged to a single donor.

There are many counts of this clonotype. TCRdb re-called the 5' RACE reads with MiXCR, one entry per CDR3 protein. The sample consists of approximately 100,000 distinct CDR3 sequences, around 10% of them appearing once. Germline V gene data show CDR1 as WSHSY and CDR2 as SAAADI. V lost 6 bases to trimming and J lost 1 base, with 15 bases between them. There are 15 residues in the CDR3. The specimen sequenced was PBMCs or a T cell subset sorted from them (not recorded which). This chain joins TRBV10-2 and TRBJ2-5, with D perhaps matching TRBD1 (6 bases). This receptor was identified in a man between 18 and 35 years old who had mild COVID-19 (a few samples of this study predate the infection). Cell type and time point are not known. The CDR3 bases are TGCGCCAGCAGGCTCGCAGACAGGATCCAAGAGACCCAGTACTTC. Translated, it gives CASRLADRIQETQYF.